The 27 T cell receptor beta chains in this list originate from one sample, sequenced in a study of blood T cells in healthy people across ages. For the second PCR, which ran for about 6 to 11 cycles, a sample-barcoded 5' primer and a J-beta primer mix were used. TCRdb re-analysed the 5' RACE reads in MiXCR, keeping a single row per CDR3 protein. The data contain 780,000 or so distinct CDR3 sequences, 20% to 25% of them singletons. The data were also submitted as part of a second study, on T cells of mothers and their children.

Source material: blood. The receptors were gathered from a boy between 10 and 17 years old in good health.

The V gene is TRBV15, the J gene TRBJ2-1; D unresolved. Trimming pared 5 bases from V and 12 bases from J, leaving 11 bases between. There are 11 residues in the CDR3. Germline V gene sequence: CDR1 LNHNV, CDR2 YYDKDF (reference sequence). The CDR3 DNA sequence: TGTGCCACCAGCGGACGAATGGGGCAGTTCTTC. Its protein is CATSGRMGQFF.

In its sample, this clonotype was seen a few times. V gene TRBV3-1 combines with J gene TRBJ1-4, with D perhaps TRBD1 (5 bases). Germline values: CDR1 LGHDT, CDR2 YNNKEL (reference sequence). The length of the CDR3 is 15 residues. V was pared by 2 bases and J by 6 bases, with 13 bases between. The CDR3 DNA reads as TGTGCCAGCAGCCAACGGGGTTCGGGGGATGAAAAACTGTTTTTT. Encoded protein: CASSQRGSGDEKLFF.

This clonotype was found a few times. J is TRBJ1-2 and V is TRBV7-2; 7 bases map to TRBD1. CDR3 length equals 14 residues. Germline trimming cut 2 bases from V and 8 bases from J; bases unmatched to any gene: 8. The germline V gene has CDR1 SGHTA and CDR2 FQGNSA. CDR3 residues: CASSLTAGGVGYTF. The CDR3 bases are TGTGCCAGCAGCTTAACCGCAGGGGGTGTAGGCTACACCTTC.

This clonotype was seen a few times. The V call is TRBV2, the J call TRBJ1-2; TRBD1 matches 7 bases. CDR1 and CDR2 from the germline V gene are SNHLY and FYNNEI. Trimming removed 8 bases from V and 1 base from J; junction bases left unmatched: 19. The CDR3 loop spans 18 amino acids. In DNA, the CDR3 is TGTGCCAGCGGGCCATTCCCGGGACAGATCAAATTTAACTATGGCTACACCTTC. Translated, it gives CASGPFPGQIKFNYGYTF. The full variable domain, in which reference TRBV2 and TRBJ1-2 provide the parts outside the CDR3, is EPEVTQTPSHQVTQMGQEVILRCVPISNHLYFYWYRQILGQKVEFLVSFYNNEISEKSEIFDDQFSVERPDGSNFTLKIRSTKLEDSAMYFCASGPFPGQIKFNYGYTFGSGTRLTVV.

Only a few counts were recorded for this clonotype. The CDR3 spells CSARFWEKLFF. The DNA of the CDR3 is TGCAGTGCTAGATTCTGGGAAAAACTGTTTTTT. The rearrangement uses TRBV20-1 and TRBJ1-4; D unresolved. CDR3 size: 11 residues. Germline-derived CDR1 and CDR2 are DFQATT and SNEGSKA (reference sequence). The V end lost 2 bases, the J end lost 8 bases, and 6 bases lay between the germline ends.

The V gene is TRBV5-3, the J gene TRBJ1-4, with D tentatively TRBD1 (6 bases). TRBV5-3 counts as an open reading frame of uncertain function. This CDR3 has 14 residues. The V end lost 0 bases, the J end lost 10 bases, and 13 bases lay between the germline ends. The CDR3 coding sequence is TGTGCCAGAAGCTTGGCCCTGGGGGCTGGAAAACTGTTTTTT. Amino acids: CARSLALGAGKLFF.

The chain carries TRBV25-1 and TRBJ2-1, with 9 positions matching TRBD2. J lost 10 bases, V lost 2 bases, and 6 bases had no gene match. CDR3 length: 14 amino acids. Germline CDR1 reads MGHDK; CDR2 reads SYGVNS. The CDR3 DNA reads as TGTGCCAGCAGTGAAAAAGCGGGGGGCTTGGAGCAGTTCTTC. It translates to CASSEKAGGLEQFF.

This chain's CDR3 is CASSRDGQYEQYF. CDR3 nucleotide sequence: TGCGCCAGCAGCCGCGATGGACAGTACGAGCAGTACTTC. The J gene is TRBJ2-1, the V gene TRBV4-1, with a possible D match to TRBD1 (6 bases). Matching the DNA end better, TRBJ2-7 makes the J call doubtful. The CDR3 consists of 13 residues. Germline CDR1 is MGHRA and CDR2 is YSYEKL.

The CDR3 region is CASSLAGTAYQETQYF. The CDR3 DNA is TGTGCCAGCAGTTTAGCCGGGACCGCCTACCAAGAGACCCAGTACTTC. The J gene is TRBJ2-5, the V gene TRBV28; either TRBD1 or TRBD2 may supply D (5 bases each). CDR1 MDHEN and CDR2 SYDVKM come from the germline V gene. CDR3 length: 16 residues. V was clipped by 2 bases and J by 0 bases, with 13 bases between them.

The gene calls are TRBV12-3 or TRBV12-4 and TRBJ1-5; 11 positions match TRBD1. With 4 bases clipped from V and 5 bases from J, the junction kept 7 bases outside the gene matches. The CDR3 is made up of 16 amino acids. As DNA, the CDR3 is TGTGCCAGCAGTTCTCAGGACAGGGGGCGAGATCAGCCCCAGCATTTT. Protein product: CASSSQDRGRDQPQHF.

J is TRBJ2-7 and V is TRBV29-1; 7 bases align to TRBD2. The V gene end was trimmed by 7 bases and the J gene end by 6 bases; junction bases not matched to a gene: 15. The CDR3 runs 14 residues. Germline-derived CDR1 and CDR2 are SQVTM and ANQGSEA. The CDR3 DNA follows: TGCAGCGGTACTGGGACCGGGAGGCCTTCCGAGCAGTACTTC. Translation gives CSGTGTGRPSEQYF.

This clonotype was recorded a few times. V is TRBV7-2 and J is TRBJ1-2, with no clear D. This CDR3 has 15 residues. From germline, CDR1 is SGHTA and CDR2 FQGNSA. V lost 1 base, J lost 0 bases, and 9 bases lay in between. CDR3 in amino acids: CASSLGSGPNYGYTF. The CDR3, as DNA: TGTGCCAGCAGCTTAGGGTCAGGACCTAACTATGGCTACACCTTC.

V gene TRBV15 combines with J gene TRBJ2-5; D uncertain. Germline lookup yields CDR1 LNHNV and CDR2 YYDKDF (reference sequence). V shed 2 bases and J shed 3 bases, with 10 bases lying between them. The CDR3 runs 14 residues. CDR3 residues: CATSRLDLEETQYF. CDR3 nucleotide sequence: TGTGCCACCAGCAGACTAGACTTGGAAGAGACCCAGTACTTC.

This sequence joins TRBV2 and TRBJ2-1; weak D call: TRBD2 (7 bases). V was clipped by 9 bases and J by 0 bases, with 15 bases between them. CDR1 and CDR2 (germline): SNHLY, FYNNEI. The CDR3 spans 15 residues. In nucleotides, the CDR3 is TGTGCCAGAAGGACTAGGGACAACTCCTACAATGAGCAGTTCTTC. Protein: CARRTRDNSYNEQFF.

This clonotype showed up just a few times. The rearrangement links TRBV12-3 or TRBV12-4 to TRBJ2-4; D remains ambiguous. Between the trimmed V and J ends, which lost 3 bases and 0 bases, there was a span of 12 bases. This CDR3 has 16 amino acids. CDR3 residues: CASSFWDILAKNIQYF. In nucleotides, the CDR3 is TGTGCCAGCAGTTTCTGGGATATCCTAGCCAAAAACATTCAGTACTTC.

This chain uses TRBV7-9 with TRBJ2-6, with D unclear. Germline V gene lookup returns CDR1 SEHNR and CDR2 FQNEAQ (reference sequence). V lost 5 bases and J lost 3, with 5 bases in between. CDR3 size: 13 residues. The CDR3 region is CASSPFGANVLTF. CDR3 coding DNA: TGTGCCAGCAGCCCCTTTGGGGCCAACGTCCTGACTTTC.

This clonotype appeared many times. The CDR3: CASSQAPGDIHEQYF. The CDR3 nucleotides read TGCGCCAGCAGCCAAGCACCGGGAGATATCCACGAGCAGTACTTC. This chain connects TRBV4-1 to TRBJ2-7; maybe TRBD2 (6 bases). This CDR3 is 15 amino acids long. With 1 base removed from V and 5 bases from J, the gap between germline ends came to 15 bases. The germline V gene encodes CDR1 MGHRA and CDR2 YSYEKL.

This chain uses TRBV9 with TRBJ2-1; possibly TRBD1 for D (5 bases). The CDR3 consists of 14 residues. Trimming stripped 4 bases from V and 9 bases from J, with 17 bases between. CDR1 and CDR2 from the germline V gene are SGDLS and YYNGEE. CDR3 sequence reads: CASSSARELGEQFF. The CDR3 DNA reads TGTGCCAGCAGCTCCGCCAGGGAATTAGGTGAGCAGTTCTTC.

This clonotype was seen only a few times. The chain recombines TRBV12-3 or TRBV12-4 with TRBJ2-7; 7 nucleotides line up with TRBD1. This CDR3 comprises 15 residues. The ends lost 6 bases at V and 3 bases at J; junction bases unmatched: 11. The CDR3 sequence is CASSRQGLPLYEQYF. The DNA of the CDR3 is TGTGCCAGCAGCCGACAGGGCCTCCCCCTCTACGAGCAGTACTTC.

In this sample, this clonotype turned up a few times. The chain couples TRBV4-1 to TRBJ2-3, with D possibly being TRBD2 (5 bases). The length of the CDR3 is 15 residues. Germline CDR1 is MGHRA and CDR2 is YSYEKL. Trimming pared 0 bases from V and 2 bases from J, leaving 9 bases between. In DNA, the CDR3 is TGCGCCAGCAGCCAAGAGAAGCGGATCACAGATACGCAGTATTTT. Protein sequence: CASSQEKRITDTQYF.

This CDR3 reads CASSFRDGTYEQYF. The CDR3 DNA reads TGTGCCAGCAGCTTCCGGGACGGGACCTACGAGCAGTACTTC. The rearrangement joins TRBV7-9 to TRBJ2-7; D is possibly TRBD1 or TRBD2 (5 bases each). Germline CDR1 reads SEHNR; CDR2 reads FQNEAQ (reference sequence). The CDR3 totals 14 residues. The ends were cut back, 3 bases at V and 2 bases at J, with 11 bases in the middle. Full variable domain (rest looked up from reference TRBV7-9 and TRBJ2-7): DTGVSQNPRHKITKRGQNVTFRCDPISEHNRLYWYRQTLGQGPEFLTYFQNEAQLEKSRLLSDRFSAERPKGSFSTLEIQRTEQGDSAMYLCASSFRDGTYEQYFGPGTRLTVT.

The chain couples TRBV29-1 to TRBJ2-1; 9 bases agree with TRBD2. The CDR3 is 13 amino acids. With 4 bases clipped from V and 4 bases from J, the junction kept 2 bases outside the gene matches. Germline V CDR1 and CDR2: SQVTM, ANQGSEA. CDR3 in amino acids: CSVASGAYNEQFF. The CDR3 DNA is TGCAGCGTTGCTAGCGGGGCTTACAATGAGCAGTTCTTC.

This clonotype was counted between two and nine times. CDR3 loop: CASRSAFDRPTYEQYF. CDR3 in DNA: TGTGCCAGCAGATCCGCTTTCGACAGGCCAACCTACGAGCAGTACTTC. This chain uses TRBV28 with TRBJ2-7; D may be TRBD1 (6 bases). The CDR3 extends over 16 amino acids. Germline CDR1 reads MDHEN; CDR2 reads SYDVKM. Trimming removed 6 bases from V and 2 bases from J, with 20 bases in between. The full variable domain, rest sourced from reference TRBV28 and TRBJ2-7, is DVKVTQSSRYLVKRTGEKVFLECVQDMDHENMFWYRQDPGLGLRLIYFSYDVKMKEKGDIPEGYSVSREKKERFSLILESASTNQTSMYLCASRSAFDRPTYEQYFGPGTRLTVT.

V usage is TRBV10-3 and J usage is TRBJ2-5, with TRBD1 matching 8 bases. Germline assignment: CDR1 ENHRY and CDR2 SYGVKD. The J segment lost 2 bases and the V segment lost 6 bases, leaving 8 bases of the junction unmatched. The CDR3 consists of 15 residues. The CDR3 protein is CAISTGQGAQETQYF. DNA for the CDR3: TGTGCCATCAGCACGGGGCAGGGGGCTCAAGAGACCCAGTACTTC.

In the case of this clonotype: The conserved phenylalanine or tryptophan is not found at the CDR3 terminus, so this likely reflects a read error. The chain recombines TRBV7-9 with TRBJ1-4; D is unclear. CDR1 and CDR2 (germline): SEHNR, FQNEAQ (reference sequence). The CDR3 runs to 15 residues. Trimming took 2 bases from V and 5 from J, leaving 12 bases between them. The CDR3 nucleotides are TGTGCCAGCAGCTTAACGCGCACCAGCAATGAAAAACTGTTTCTT. Translated, it gives CASSLTRTSNEKLFL.

The J gene is TRBJ1-1, the V gene TRBV10-3; D call uncertain. CDR3 length: 13 amino acids. Trimming shortened V by 2 bases and J by 3 bases, and 7 bases separated the two germline ends. CDR1 and CDR2 from the germline V gene are ENHRY and SYGVKD. CDR3 residues: CAISEEAYTEAFF. CDR3 coding DNA: TGTGCCATCAGTGAGGAGGCCTACACTGAAGCTTTCTTT.

The chain combines TRBV7-2 with TRBJ2-3; D is perhaps TRBD2 (6 bases). This CDR3 has 17 residues. The V end was cut by 4 bases, the J end by 8 bases, with 25 bases between. In germline, CDR1 is SGHTA, CDR2 FQGNSA. The CDR3 spells CASSYRRTSGEDGTQYF. The CDR3 region has the DNA TGTGCCAGCAGCTACAGAAGAACATCGGGAGAGGATGGTACGCAGTATTTT. The whole variable domain, filled in from reference TRBV7-2 and TRBJ2-3, reads GAGVSQSPSNKVTEKGKDVELRCDPISGHTALYWYRQSLGQGLEFLIYFQGNSAPDKSGLPSDRFSAERTGGSVSTLTIQRTQQEDSAVYLCASSYRRTSGEDGTQYFGPGTRLTVL.